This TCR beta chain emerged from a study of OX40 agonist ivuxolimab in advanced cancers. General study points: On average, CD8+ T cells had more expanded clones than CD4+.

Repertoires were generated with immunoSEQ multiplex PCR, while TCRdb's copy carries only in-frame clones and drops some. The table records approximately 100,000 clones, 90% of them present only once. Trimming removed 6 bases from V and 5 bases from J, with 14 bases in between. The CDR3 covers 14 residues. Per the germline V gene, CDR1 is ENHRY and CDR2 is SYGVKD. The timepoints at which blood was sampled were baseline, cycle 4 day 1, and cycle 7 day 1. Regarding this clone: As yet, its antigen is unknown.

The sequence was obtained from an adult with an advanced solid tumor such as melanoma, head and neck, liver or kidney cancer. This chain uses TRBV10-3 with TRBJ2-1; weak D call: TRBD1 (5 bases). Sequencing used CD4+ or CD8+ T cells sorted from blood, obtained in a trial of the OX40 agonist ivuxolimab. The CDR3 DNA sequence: TGTGCCATCAGAGCCAGGGAAGGCCACAATGAGCAGTTCTTC. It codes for CAIRAREGHNEQFF.